Shown below are 31 T cell receptor beta chains from a single sample sequenced in a study of blood T cell repertoires in COVID-19. Sequencing was performed with immunoSEQ multiplex PCR; in TCRdb, only in-frame clones are kept and a portion is missing. Of about 220,000 clones listed, 82% are singletons. Sequencing was done on a sample of peripheral blood. These receptors originate from a woman in her sixties or seventies with acute or convalescent COVID-19.

The rearrangement joins TRBV3-1 (or the pseudogene TRBV3-2) to TRBJ2-3; D is perhaps TRBD2 (6 bases). The length of the CDR3 is 16 residues. Deletions cut 0 bases from V and 1 base from J, with 11 bases between. Germline loops: CDR1 LGHDT, CDR2 YNNKEL (reference sequence). In nucleotides, the CDR3 is TGTGCCAGCAGCCAAGATCGAGTAGCGGGCACAGATACGCAGTATTTT. Encoded protein: CASSQDRVAGTDTQYF.

The V call is TRBV6-5, the J call TRBJ2-1; 10 nucleotides line up with TRBD1. From germline, CDR1 is MNHEY and CDR2 SVGAGI. J was trimmed by 9 bases and V by 7 bases; bases with no gene match: 12. CDR3 size: 15 residues. The CDR3 DNA reads TGTGCCAGCAATTCCGGGACAGGGGTTTACGGTGAGCAGTTCTTC. Translated, it gives CASNSGTGVYGEQFF.

The chain combines TRBV2 with TRBJ2-5; D uncertain. Germline CDR1 reads SNHLY; CDR2 reads FYNNEI. With 2 bases removed from V and 4 bases from J, the gap between germline ends came to 2 bases. The CDR3 extends over 11 amino acids. In DNA, the CDR3 is TGTGCCAGCAGTGAACGAGAGACCCAGTACTTC. It codes for CASSERETQYF.

The chain carries TRBV19 and TRBJ1-5, with D possibly TRBD1 on 6 matching bases. The CDR3 extends over 14 amino acids. Germline CDR1 and CDR2: LNHDA and SQIVND (reference sequence). Between the trimmed V and J ends, which lost 4 bases and 6 bases, there was a span of 13 bases. CDR3 nucleotide sequence: TGTGCCAGTAGTAAGGACAGACGGGGTCAGCCCCAGCATTTT. It is translated as CASSKDRRGQPQHF. Full variable domain (rest looked up from reference TRBV19 and TRBJ1-5): DGGITQSPKYLFRKEGQNVTLSCEQNLNHDAMYWYRQDPGQGLRLIYYSQIVNDFQKGDIAEGYSVSREKKESFPLTVTSAQKNPTAFYLCASSKDRRGQPQHFGDGTRLSIL.

As for this clone: Other DNA sequences in this sample translate to the same CDR3. CDR3 DNA sequence: TGCGCCAGCAGTGGGCAGGGAGGCGAGACCCAGTACTTC. Protein: CASSGQGGETQYF. The J gene is TRBJ2-5, the V gene TRBV10-2; D is possibly TRBD2 (6 bases). Germline CDR1 and CDR2: WSHSY and SAAADI. V dropped 4 bases and J dropped 5 bases, with 11 bases sitting between them. The CDR3 is made up of 13 amino acids.

V usage is TRBV19 and J usage is TRBJ1-4; D ambiguous. The V end was cut by 6 bases, the J end by 5 bases, with 16 bases between. Germline V lookup: CDR1 LNHDA, CDR2 SQIVND (reference sequence). The CDR3 runs to 15 residues. CDR3 bases: TGTGCCAGTAGAGACGCGTTGCGGGTGAATGAAAAACTGTTTTTT. Translation: CASRDALRVNEKLFF.

The chain combines TRBV6-2 or TRBV6-3 with TRBJ2-5; TRBD1 might be the D (5 bases). CDR3 size: 13 residues. Germline V CDR1 and CDR2: MNHEY, SVGEGT. The ends were cut back, 4 bases at V and 5 bases at J, with 11 bases in the middle. The CDR3 loop is CASSSGSRETQYF. CDR3 nucleotide sequence: TGTGCCAGCAGTTCAGGGTCCCGGGAGACCCAGTACTTC.

The rearrangement links TRBV6-1 to TRBJ1-3; D might be TRBD1 (6 bases). The CDR3 spans 18 residues. CDR1 and CDR2 from the germline V gene are MNHNS and SASEGT. The V and J ends lost 4 bases and 1 base respectively, with 20 bases between them. The CDR3 here is CASSGQRRGLLSGNTIYF. The CDR3 DNA follows: TGTGCCAGCAGTGGTCAGCGGCGGGGGCTCCTATCTGGAAACACCATATATTTT.

The chain joins TRBV2 to TRBJ1-6; D not resolved. The germline CDR1 and CDR2 sequences are SNHLY and FYNNEI. V was cut by 2 bases and J by 5 bases, with 10 bases left in between. The CDR3 contains 15 residues. The DNA of the CDR3 is TGTGCCAGCAGTGAATATTACATGAATAATTCACCCCTCCACTTT. Translated, it gives CASSEYYMNNSPLHF.

The chain links TRBV3-1 (or the pseudogene TRBV3-2) to TRBJ1-5, with a possible D match to TRBD1 (6 bases). The V and J ends lost 0 bases and 1 base respectively, with 10 bases between them. Germline V lookup: CDR1 LGHDT, CDR2 YNNKEL (reference sequence). This CDR3 contains 16 residues. CDR3 nucleotide sequence: TGTGCCAGCAGCCAAGATCGGACAGCCAGCAATCAGCCCCAGCATTTT. As protein: CASSQDRTASNQPQHF.

This clone was picked up a small number of times. This chain joins TRBV9 and TRBJ1-3; D not resolved. Trimming pared 0 bases from V and 6 bases from J, leaving 13 bases between. The CDR3 contains 15 residues. CDR1 and CDR2 (germline): SGDLS, YYNGEE. The CDR3 DNA reads TGTGCCAGCAGCGTAGTAGGAACAGAAGCAAACACCATATATTTT. This encodes CASSVVGTEANTIYF.

CDR3 nucleotides: TGTGCCAGCAGCTTGTTGACAGGGGGAAATTCACCCCTCCACTTT. The encoded protein is CASSLLTGGNSPLHF. The chain recombines TRBV5-4 with TRBJ1-6, with 9 bases matching TRBD1. CDR1 SGHNT and CDR2 YYREEE come from the germline V gene (reference sequence). The ends lost 1 base at V and 7 bases at J; junction bases unmatched: 3. The CDR3 has 15 amino acids.

The chain is built from TRBV7-2 and TRBJ1-2, with a tentative D call TRBD1 (6 bases). This CDR3 contains 14 residues. V dropped 0 bases and J dropped 10 bases, with 15 bases sitting between them. Germline loops: CDR1 SGHTA, CDR2 FQGNSA. CDR3 protein: CASSLAFNRVPYTF. CDR3 DNA: TGTGCCAGCAGCTTAGCGTTCAACAGGGTCCCCTACACCTTC.

Only one count was recorded for this clone. The V call is TRBV10-2, the J call TRBJ2-1, with 8 nucleotides matching TRBD2. V gave up 5 bases and J gave up 0 bases; unmatched junction bases: 3. The V gene's germline CDR1 is WSHSY and CDR2 SAAADI. The CDR3 length is 15 residues. The CDR3 nucleotides are TGCGCCAGCAGTAGGGGACTAGACTCCTACAATGAGCAGTTCTTC. It specifies CASSRGLDSYNEQFF.

The chain couples TRBV28 to TRBJ1-1, with 9 positions matching TRBD1. The ends lost 5 bases at V and 7 bases at J; junction bases unmatched: 8. Germline V gene lookup returns CDR1 MDHEN and CDR2 SYDVKM. This CDR3 has 14 amino acids. CDR3 residues: CASSPRDRVFEAFF. In DNA form, the CDR3 reads TGTGCCAGCAGTCCCCGGGACAGGGTTTTTGAAGCTTTCTTT.

The V call is TRBV6-2 or TRBV6-3, the J call TRBJ2-6; 8 nucleotides match TRBD1. V shed 1 base and J 0 bases; nucleotides not matched to a gene: 14. Germline-derived CDR1 and CDR2 are MNHEY and SVGEGT. The CDR3 is made up of 21 amino acids. The CDR3 spells CASSYFTKGRGLFSGANVLTF. The CDR3 DNA is TGTGCCAGCAGTTACTTCACTAAGGGCAGGGGGCTATTCTCTGGGGCCAACGTCCTGACTTTC.

This chain uses TRBV18 with TRBJ1-5; TRBD1 is a possible D gene (5 bases). CDR3 length equals 14 residues. The V end was cut by 3 bases, the J end by 0 bases, with 6 bases between. The germline CDR1 and CDR2 sequences are KGHSH and LQKENI. The DNA of the CDR3 is TGTGCCAGCTCACCGACAGATAGCAATCAGCCCCAGCATTTT. This gives the protein CASSPTDSNQPQHF.

The gene calls are TRBV27 and TRBJ2-3; TRBD2 is a possible D gene (7 bases). Trimming took off 5 bases at V and 0 bases at J, with 18 bases between the two ends. CDR1 and CDR2 (germline): MNHEY, SMNVEV (reference sequence). The CDR3 is 17 amino acids. The CDR3 is CASSQVRGPISTDTQYF. DNA for the CDR3: TGTGCCAGCAGTCAGGTGCGGGGGCCCATTAGCACAGATACGCAGTATTTT.

This chain connects TRBV7-2 to TRBJ2-3; D perhaps matches TRBD1 (5 bases). Germline CDR1 is SGHTA and CDR2 is FQGNSA. CDR3 length: 15 residues. Trimming cost V 8 bases and J 2 bases, with 17 bases left between them. As DNA, the CDR3 is TGTGCCAGCGGCACGCGGCGCAGGGCCACAGATACGCAGTATTTT. This sequence encodes CASGTRRRATDTQYF. Full variable domain (remainder filled in from reference TRBV7-2 and TRBJ2-3): GAGVSQSPSNKVTEKGKDVELRCDPISGHTALYWYRQSLGQGLEFLIYFQGNSAPDKSGLPSDRFSAERTGGSVSTLTIQRTQQEDSAVYLCASGTRRRATDTQYFGPGTRLTVL.

V gene TRBV6-6 combines with J gene TRBJ2-6; tentatively, D is TRBD1 (5 bases). CDR3 size: 16 residues. The germline V gene has CDR1 MNHNY and CDR2 SVGAGI (reference sequence). The V and J ends lost 0 bases and 0 bases respectively, with 6 bases between them. The CDR3 DNA sequence: TGTGCCAGCAGTTACTCGGGGCGCTCTGGGGCCAACGTCCTGACTTTC. Translated: CASSYSGRSGANVLTF.

V and J are TRBV5-5 and TRBJ2-6, with D tentatively TRBD2 (5 bases). CDR1 SGHKS and CDR2 YYEKEE come from the germline V gene (reference sequence). This CDR3 has 16 amino acids. V was shortened by 2 bases and J by 0 bases, with 9 bases between the two germline ends. The CDR3 spells CASSFGVLSGANVLTF. The CDR3 DNA sequence: TGTGCCAGCAGCTTCGGGGTTCTCTCTGGGGCCAACGTCCTGACTTTC. The full variable domain, rest sourced from reference TRBV5-5 and TRBJ2-6, is DAGVTQSPTHLIKTRGQQVTLRCSPISGHKSVSWYQQVLGQGPQFIFQYYEKEERGRGNFPDRFSARQFPNYSSELNVNALLLGDSALYLCASSFGVLSGANVLTFGAGSRLTVL.

This clone was detected a few times. This rearrangement joins TRBV6-5 to TRBJ2-3, with TRBD2 matching over 16 bases. V shed 2 bases, J shed 9 bases, and the junction held 5 bases outside the gene matches. This CDR3 comprises 16 residues. From germline, CDR1 is MNHEY and CDR2 SVGAGI. CDR3 sequence reads: CASSYAPGLAGGTQYF. CDR3 coding DNA: TGTGCCAGCAGTTACGCCCCGGGACTAGCGGGGGGGACGCAGTATTTT.

Here the CDR3 DNA reads TGTGCCAGCTCGCCGGGACAGGGCCTTGACACTGAAGCTTTCTTT. As protein: CASSPGQGLDTEAFF. This chain uses TRBV5-5 with TRBJ1-1; 9 bases agree with TRBD1. The CDR3 consists of 15 residues. CDR1 SGHKS and CDR2 YYEKEE come from the germline V gene (reference sequence). V shed 7 bases and J 3 bases; nucleotides not matched to a gene: 10. The variable domain in full, with the rest retrieved from reference TRBV5-5 and TRBJ1-1, is DAGVTQSPTHLIKTRGQQVTLRCSPISGHKSVSWYQQVLGQGPQFIFQYYEKEERGRGNFPDRFSARQFPNYSSELNVNALLLGDSALYLCASSPGQGLDTEAFFGQGTRLTVV.

The chain carries TRBV19 and TRBJ1-6; D gene unclear. V was cut by 1 base and J by 10 bases, with 8 bases left in between. The germline V gene has CDR1 LNHDA and CDR2 SQIVND (reference sequence). CDR3 size: 13 residues. The CDR3 region is CASSIANFSPLHF. The CDR3 region has the DNA TGTGCCAGTAGTATAGCTAATTTCTCACCCCTCCACTTT.

V and J are TRBV19 and TRBJ2-1; 9 bases match TRBD2. The J segment lost 1 base and the V segment lost 3 bases, leaving 7 bases of the junction unmatched. Germline-derived CDR1 and CDR2 are LNHDA and SQIVND (reference sequence). CDR3 length: 17 residues. The CDR3 sequence is CASSIVVAGDSYNEQFF. The CDR3 DNA follows: TGTGCCAGTAGTATCGTGGTAGCGGGGGATTCCTACAATGAGCAGTTCTTC.

CDR3 coding DNA: TGTGCCAGCAATTCGTGGGGCAGGGGGGATTATGGCTACACCTTC. Translation: CASNSWGRGDYGYTF. The genes are TRBV7-8 and TRBJ1-2, with 7 bases matching TRBD1. CDR1 is SGHVS, CDR2 FQNEAQ, per germline. The CDR3 covers 15 residues. V gave up 7 bases and J gave up 5 bases; unmatched junction bases: 13.

The rearrangement links TRBV5-4 to TRBJ1-5, with D possibly TRBD1 on 6 matching bases. V lost 3 bases to trimming and J lost 11 bases, with 12 bases between them. CDR3 length: 12 residues. The germline CDR1 and CDR2 sequences are SGHNT and YYREEE (reference sequence). CDR3 in amino acids: CASSSPSGAQHF. CDR3 nucleotide sequence: TGTGCCAGCAGCTCCCCATCAGGGGCCCAGCATTTT.

The table lists this clone with a few counts. The V and J genes are TRBV12-3 or TRBV12-4 and TRBJ1-4; possibly TRBD1 for D (6 bases). The CDR3 sequence is 13 residues long. Trimming removed 5 bases at V and 7 bases at J, with 11 bases between. The DNA for the CDR3 is TGTGCCAGCAGTCTGGGACACCTTGAAAAACTGTTTTTT. Its protein product is CASSLGHLEKLFF.

This chain joins TRBV4-1 and TRBJ1-2; D remains ambiguous. This CDR3 is 14 amino acids long. Looked up from germline, CDR1 is MGHRA and CDR2 is YSYEKL. The germline V and J ends were trimmed by 0 bases and 0 bases, with 5 bases remaining between them. In DNA form, the CDR3 reads TGCGCCAGCAGCCAAGATACTGCTAACTATGGCTACACCTTC. Translated: CASSQDTANYGYTF.

The V gene is TRBV19, the J gene TRBJ1-2, with 8 nucleotides matching TRBD1. The CDR3 covers 13 residues. V gave up 6 bases and J gave up 9 bases; unmatched junction bases: 9. The germline V gene encodes CDR1 LNHDA and CDR2 SQIVND (reference sequence). CDR3 coding DNA: TGTGCCAGTAGCCCGGGACAGGTCCGCAGCTACACCTTC. Protein: CASSPGQVRSYTF.

The genes are TRBV2 and TRBJ2-5; 10 bases line up with TRBD1. CDR1 is SNHLY, CDR2 FYNNEI, per germline. The trim removed 4 bases at V and 4 bases at J, leaving 3 bases unmatched. The CDR3 spans 14 residues. CDR3 region: CASSVGDRGETQYF. As DNA, the CDR3 is TGTGCCAGCAGTGTTGGGGACAGGGGAGAGACCCAGTACTTC.